This T cell receptor beta chain was recorded in a study of cytomegalovirus exposure and HLA in healthy donors. Study conclusions and caveats: Subsequent analysis of the roughly 120 validation repertoires found a tendency for first-cohort TCR clusters to co-occur.

The junction had 4 bases not matched to a gene; V was cut back by 8 bases and J by 5 bases. The CDR3 covers 12 residues. The germline CDR1 and CDR2 sequences are LGHNA and YNFKEQ. This clone came up a few times. The antigen is unknown. Profiled with immunoSEQ multiplex PCR; TCRdb holds only in-frame clones, not every one. The sample consists of tens of thousands of clones, 85% to 95% of them appearing once. Material: PBMCs. The chain uses TRBV4-2 and TRBJ1-2, with 8 bases fitting TRBD1. The sequence derives from a young woman in good health and CMV-seropositive. Written as DNA, the CDR3 is TGTGCCAGCCAAGGACAGGGATATGGCTACACCTTC. This gives the protein CASQGQGYGYTF.